This T cell receptor beta chain emerged from a study of T cells in Graves' hyperthyroidism and ophthalmopathy. RNA transcripts were the template for amplifying TCR beta CDR3 regions. The study used the HTBI primer set for a first-round RT-PCR of the TCR CDR3. TCRdb recomputed calls from the multiplex PCR reads with MiXCR, one row per CDR3 protein. The sample includes approximately 740,000 distinct CDR3 sequences, about 14% seen only once; the top ten take roughly 10%. Absent ophthalmopathy progression within 18 months defined stable Graves' hyperthyroidism. Uncontrolled infection, other autoimmune disease, pregnancy or lactation barred patients from enrollment. Findings and caveats of the study: Blood samples included most of the expanded thyroid clonotypes exceeding 0.001. A model built on 13 V-J features separated ophthalmopathy from stable hyperthyroidism.

As regards this clonotype: As yet, its antigen is unknown.

Germline V lookup: CDR1 SGHRS, CDR2 YFSETQ. The V and J ends lost 0 bases and 5 bases, in that order; junction bases with no gene match: 6. The CDR3 is 16 residues long. This receptor was obtained from a woman aged 18-29 years with Graves' hyperthyroidism. This sequence joins TRBV5-1 and TRBJ2-2; 8 nucleotides line up with TRBD2. What was sequenced was blood. The CDR3 loop is CASSLVAGGGTGELFF. The CDR3 DNA reads as TGCGCCAGCAGCTTGGTGGCGGGAGGAGGTACCGGGGAGCTGTTTTTT.